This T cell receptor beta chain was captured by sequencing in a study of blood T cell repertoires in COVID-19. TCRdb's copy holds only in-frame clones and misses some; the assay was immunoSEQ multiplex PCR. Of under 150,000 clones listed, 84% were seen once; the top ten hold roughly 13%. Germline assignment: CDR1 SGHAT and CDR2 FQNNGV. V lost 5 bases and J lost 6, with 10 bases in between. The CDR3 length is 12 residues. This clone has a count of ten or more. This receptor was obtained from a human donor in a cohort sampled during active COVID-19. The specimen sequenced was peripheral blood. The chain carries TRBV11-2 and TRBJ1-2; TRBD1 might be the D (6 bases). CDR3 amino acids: CASSPGDDGYTF. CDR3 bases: TGTGCCAGCAGCCCAGGGGATGATGGCTACACCTTC.